The 6 T cell receptor beta chains in this list originate from one sample, sequenced in a study of cytomegalovirus exposure and HLA in healthy donors. The PCR contained 60 Vbeta and 13 Jbeta primers. Some clones are missing from TCRdb's copy, which holds only in-frame ones; the method was immunoSEQ multiplex PCR. The table shows 100,000 to 150,000 clones, with 80% occurring only once. The sequenced material came from PBMCs. The origin of the receptors is a man aged 35 to 55 in good health and CMV-seronegative.

The chain recombines TRBV4-2 with TRBJ1-2, with D hard to call. Germline lookup yields CDR1 LGHNA and CDR2 YNFKEQ. The ends were cut back, 1 base at V and 2 bases at J, with 14 bases in the middle. The CDR3 has 16 amino acids. The CDR3 DNA reads as TGTGCCAGCAGCCAAGGTTCTGGCAGCGCGAACTATGGCTACACCTTC. It is translated as CASSQGSGSANYGYTF.

V is TRBV5-4 and J is TRBJ2-1; TRBD2 agrees at 7 bases. Per the germline V gene, CDR1 is SGHNT and CDR2 is YYREEE (reference sequence). Germline trimming cut 0 bases from V and 4 bases from J; bases unmatched to any gene: 7. The CDR3 spans 16 residues. The CDR3 loop is CASSLGRTGGYNEQFF. DNA for the CDR3: TGTGCCAGCAGCTTGGGGCGGACGGGAGGTTACAATGAGCAGTTCTTC.

This clone appeared a single time. The rearrangement joins TRBV7-9 to TRBJ2-7; unclear D gene. V shed 4 bases and J shed 11 bases, with 12 bases lying between them. The CDR3 loop spans 11 amino acids. Per the germline V gene, CDR1 is SEHNR and CDR2 is FQNEAQ (reference sequence). The DNA for the CDR3 is TGTGCCAGCAGCTCAAGTAGGCAGGAGTACTTC. It specifies CASSSSRQEYF. Full variable domain (remainder filled in from reference TRBV7-9 and TRBJ2-7): DTGVSQNPRHKITKRGQNVTFRCDPISEHNRLYWYRQTLGQGPEFLTYFQNEAQLEKSRLLSDRFSAERPKGSFSTLEIQRTEQGDSAMYLCASSSSRQEYFGPGTRLTVT.

This clone was observed once. The chain employs TRBV28 and TRBJ2-6; perhaps TRBD1 as D (6 bases). CDR3 length equals 14 residues. Between the trimmed V and J ends, which lost 6 bases and 2 bases, there was a span of 8 bases. From germline, CDR1 is MDHEN and CDR2 SYDVKM. CDR3 nucleotides: TGTGCCAGCAGCACAGGGACTGGGGCCAACGTCCTGACTTTC. Its translation is CASSTGTGANVLTF.

V usage is TRBV6-4 and J usage is TRBJ1-3, with D tentatively TRBD1 (6 bases). The CDR3 covers 15 residues. Per the germline V gene, CDR1 is MRHNA and CDR2 is SNTAGT. Trimming cost V 5 bases and J 2 bases, with 13 bases left between them. CDR3 DNA sequence: TGTGCCAGCAGTCCACAGTCAGGGGCTGGAAACACCATATATTTT. Protein: CASSPQSGAGNTIYF.

This clone occurred a few times. The chain couples TRBV7-9 to TRBJ2-5; D gene unclear. V lost 5 bases and J lost 8, with 12 bases in between. Germline values: CDR1 SEHNR, CDR2 FQNEAQ (reference sequence). This CDR3 has 12 residues. For the CDR3, the DNA is TGTGCCAGCAGCCAGGCGACCCAAACCCAGTACTTC. The encoded protein is CASSQATQTQYF.